A selection of T cell receptor beta chains follows, all from one sample in a study of read filtering for tumor transcriptome and immune sequencing. MiXCR was run by TCRdb on the reads, yielding one entry per CDR3 protein. This table has approximately 65,000 distinct CDR3 sequences, over 11% appearing once. Material: a population of CD138-negative cells sorted from bone marrow. The receptors come from a donor over 35 with multiple myeloma. CDR3s include the opening cysteine and the closing phenylalanine or tryptophan. The order of the fields is clone size, J gene, D gene, V gene, CDR3 DNA, CDR3 protein. D genes are given only for firm matches. Only part of the rows carry a size: once, few, many, or a class if the clone is expanded.

many	TRBJ2-7	NA	TRBV20-1	TGCAGTGCTAGAGGGCAGGGCTTCTCCTACGAGCAGTACTTC	CSARGQGFSYEQYF
NA	TRBJ1-1	NA	TRBV30	TGTGCCTGGGGTCCAGGAGGGGCGGCAGCGACGGCTTTCTTT	CAWGPGGAAATAFF
NA	TRBJ1-2	TRBD1	TRBV6-6	TGTGCCAGCAGCGTGGACAGGGGAAATGGCTACACCTTT	CASSVDRGNGYTF
many	TRBJ2-7	TRBD1	TRBV5-1	TGCGCCAGCAGCTCGACAGGGCCCGAGCAGTACTTC	CASSSTGPEQYF
many	TRBJ2-7	NA	TRBV29-1	TGCAGCGCTATCGACAGGTTGCTCGAGCAGTACTTC	CSAIDRLLEQYF
few	TRBJ1-1	TRBD1	TRBV11-2	TGTGCCAGCAGCTTAAGTCGGACAGGTCACCCTGAAGCTTTCTTT	CASSLSRTGHPEAFF
many	TRBJ2-1	TRBD2	TRBV19	TGTGCCAGTAGTATAGTTGGGGAACTAGCGGGAGTCAACAATGAGCAGTTCTTC	CASSIVGELAGVNNEQFF
many	TRBJ1-1	NA	TRBV27	TGTGCCAGCAGTTTAATAGGGAACACTGAAGCTTTCTTT	CASSLIGNTEAFF
many	TRBJ2-2	TRBD2	TRBV7-2	TGTGCCAGCAGCTTTAGACTAGCGGGGGGGAACACCGGGGAGCTGTTTTTT	CASSFRLAGGNTGELFF
many	TRBJ2-5	TRBD2	TRBV9	TGTGCCAGCAGCTCGTTCACCTTAGCGGGAGAGACCCAGTACTTC	CASSSFTLAGETQYF
NA	TRBJ2-3	TRBD2	TRBV11-2	TGTGCCAGCAGCTCCGCGGGACTAGCGAATACGCAGTATTTT	CASSSAGLANTQYF
few	TRBJ2-7	NA	TRBV20-1	TGCAGTGCTAGAAGGGGGGCTAGCCGAGGGGAGCAGTACTTC	CSARRGASRGEQYF
NA	TRBJ1-4	NA	TRBV7-9	TGTGCCAGCAGCTTTAGCAAGGGGTTCGCGGATGAAAAACTGTTTTTT	CASSFSKGFADEKLFF
few	TRBJ1-5	NA	TRBV5-4	TGTGCCAGCAGCCTAGGGGAAGGTAGCAATCAGCCCCAGCATTTT	CASSLGEGSNQPQHF
many	TRBJ2-1	TRBD2	TRBV6-1	TGTGCCAGCAGTGAAACCGGCGGGGGATACAATGAGCAGTTCTTC	CASSETGGGYNEQFF
NA	TRBJ2-2	TRBD2	TRBV29-1	TGCAGCGTTGGTGGGACTAGGACGAACACCGGGGAGCTGTTTTTT	CSVGGTRTNTGELFF
few	TRBJ2-2	NA	TRBV12-3/TRBV12-4	TGTGCCAGCAGTTTTGGTGGTAGCGCAAGCACCGGGGAGCTGTTTTTT	CASSFGGSASTGELFF
many	TRBJ1-1	TRBD1	TRBV28	TGTGCCAGCAGGGACAGGGGGCAGCGAGCTTTCTTT	CASRDRGQRAFF
NA	TRBJ2-7	NA	TRBV5-1	TGCGCCAGCAGCGATCCCGGGACAGCGGGTAACGAGCAGTGCTTC	CASSDPGTAGNEQCF
many	TRBJ2-7	NA	TRBV12-3/TRBV12-4	TGTGCCAGCAGTTTGTATGGAGGGGGCGAGCAGTACTTC	CASSLYGGGEQYF
many	TRBJ1-1	NA	TRBV7-2	TGTGCCAGCAGCGGTCAGGTGAACACTGAAGCTTTCTTT	CASSGQVNTEAFF
NA	TRBJ2-3	NA	TRBV15	TGTGCCACCAGCAGGGGCGAAGGGACCACAGATACGCAGTATTTT	CATSRGEGTTDTQYF
medium-sized	TRBJ2-3	NA	TRBV20-1	TGCAGTGCTCCTACACCAGCTAGCACAGATACGCAGTATTTT	CSAPTPASTDTQYF
many	TRBJ2-1	NA	TRBV6-5	TGTGCCAGCAGTTACTCGAGAGCCATCTACAATGAGCAGTTCTTC	CASSYSRAIYNEQFF
few	TRBJ2-2	NA	TRBV15	TGTGCCACCTCACCGCTAGCGCCCACCGGGGGGCTGTTTTTT	CATSPLAPTGGLFF
many	TRBJ2-7	NA	TRBV28	TGTGCCAGCAGTTTTTTGGGTAACGTATGGGGGGCGCCCCTCTACGAGCAGTACTTC	CASSFLGNVWGAPLYEQYF
many	TRBJ2-7	TRBD1	TRBV28	TGTGCCAGCAGTGACCCGGGACAGGGCCTCTACGAGCAGTACTTC	CASSDPGQGLYEQYF
many	TRBJ2-3	TRBD2	TRBV5-1	TGCGCCAGCAGCCGCCGAGGACTAGACACAGATACGCAGTATTTT	CASSRRGLDTDTQYF
few	TRBJ1-1	NA	TRBV6-2/TRBV6-3	TGTGCCAGCAGTTACCACGTCACTCGGGGCGAAGAAGCTTTCTTT	CASSYHVTRGEEAFF
many	TRBJ2-1	TRBD2	TRBV7-2	TGTGCCAGCAGCCCCGCGCTGGCGGGAGGGCGGAATGAGCAGTTCTTC	CASSPALAGGRNEQFF
many	TRBJ1-5	TRBD1	TRBV6-2/TRBV6-3	TGTGCCAGCAGTTTGCGGGACAGCCGGGTTCATCAGCCCCAGCATTTT	CASSLRDSRVHQPQHF
many	TRBJ1-5	NA	TRBV20-1	TGCAGTGCTAGAGGACAGACCGACTGGCATTTT	CSARGQTDWHF
many	TRBJ2-1	TRBD2	TRBV7-8	TGTGCCAGCAGCCCCCTAGCGGAGTGGTTATCCAATGAGCAGTTCTTC	CASSPLAEWLSNEQFF
NA	TRBJ2-1	NA	TRBV7-8	TGTGCCAGCAGCTTAGGGTCCAGGACCAGCGGGTTCTTC	CASSLGSRTSGFF
NA	TRBJ1-1	TRBD1	TRBV7-9	TGTGCCAGGAGCTTATTTGGGACAGAGAACACTGAAGCTTTCTTT	CARSLFGTENTEAFF
many	TRBJ1-1	NA	TRBV20-1	TGCAGTGCTAGAGTTGCGCCCACGAACACTGAAGCTTTCTTT	CSARVAPTNTEAFF
many	TRBJ2-7	TRBD2	TRBV18	TGTGCCAGCTCAGGGGGACTAGCGGGCGTCTACGAGCAGTACTTC	CASSGGLAGVYEQYF
many	TRBJ1-1	NA	TRBV6-6	TGTGCCAGCAGTTACTATAGGGAGGGTGAAGCTTTCTTT	CASSYYREGEAFF